This T cell receptor (beta chain) emerged from a study of blood T cell repertoires in COVID-19. Study-level background: The samples span acute and convalescent COVID-19 from the United States, Italy and Spain. Nucleic acid was either cDNA or gDNA, and it came from T cells, B-cell-depleted T cells, or PBMCs.

CDR3 length: 14 residues. V lost 4 bases to trimming and J lost 3 bases, with 12 bases between them. CDR1 and CDR2 (germline): SGHNT, YYREEE (reference sequence). Under the authors' procedure: Quantification of nucleated cells was approximated via reference gene primer amplification. Libraries were prepared by immunoSEQ multiplex PCR; TCRdb keeps only in-frame clonotypes and omits some of them. V and J calls and clone size come straight from that table; D and trimming were deduced from the DNA. In the table there are over 200,000 clones, around 87% of which are singletons. The rearrangement uses TRBV5-4 and TRBJ2-3; weak D call: TRBD2 (5 bases). This clonotype was sampled from a woman aged 45-60 years with acute or convalescent COVID-19. Source material: peripheral blood. The CDR3 loop is CASSPSGGTDTQYF. The CDR3 DNA sequence: TGTGCCAGCAGCCCGTCGGGCGGGACAGATACGCAGTATTTT.